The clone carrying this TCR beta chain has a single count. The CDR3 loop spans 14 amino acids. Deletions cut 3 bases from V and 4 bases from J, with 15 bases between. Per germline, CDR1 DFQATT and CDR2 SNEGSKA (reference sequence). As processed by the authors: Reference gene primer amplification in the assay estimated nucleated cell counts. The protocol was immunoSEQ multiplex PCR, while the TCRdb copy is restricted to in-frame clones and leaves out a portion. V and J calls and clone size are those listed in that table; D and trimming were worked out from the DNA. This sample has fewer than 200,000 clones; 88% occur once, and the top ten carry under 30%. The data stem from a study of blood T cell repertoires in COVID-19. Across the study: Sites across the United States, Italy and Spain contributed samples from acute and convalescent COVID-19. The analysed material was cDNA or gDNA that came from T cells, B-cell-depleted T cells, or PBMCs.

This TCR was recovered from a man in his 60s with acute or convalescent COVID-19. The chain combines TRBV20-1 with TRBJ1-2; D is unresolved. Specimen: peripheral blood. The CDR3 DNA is TGCAGTGCTAGTTCATCCACCGGGAGCTATGGCTACACCTTC. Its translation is CSASSSTGSYGYTF.